One and the same sample provided the 10 T cell receptor beta chains below, sequenced in a study of T cells after yellow fever vaccination. MiXCR, run by TCRdb on the 5' RACE reads, gives a single entry per CDR3 protein. The table has some 500,000 distinct CDR3 sequences, roughly 13% seen once. The source material was PBMCs, sampled on the day of the yellow fever booster vaccination. The receptors shown here come from a man between 25 and 39 years old who received the YFV17D yellow fever vaccine.

This clonotype was observed a few times. The J gene is TRBJ2-1, the V gene TRBV30, with D perhaps TRBD2 (5 bases). V lost 0 bases and J lost 3, with 6 bases in between. The CDR3 totals 13 residues. Germline CDR1 and CDR2: GTSNPN and SVGIG (reference sequence). This CDR3 is CAWSVADYNEQFF. Here the CDR3 DNA reads TGTGCCTGGAGTGTAGCGGACTACAATGAGCAGTTCTTC.

This clonotype was counted a few times. The chain is built from TRBV11-1 and TRBJ2-5, with 14 bases matching TRBD2. Germline CDR1 and CDR2: SGHAT and FQDESV (reference sequence). The CDR3 is made up of 18 amino acids. V shed 4 bases, J shed 2 bases, and the junction held 9 bases outside the gene matches. CDR3 in amino acids: CASSSRLAGGKLQETQYF. DNA for the CDR3: TGTGCCAGCAGCTCCAGACTAGCGGGAGGGAAACTGCAAGAGACCCAGTACTTC.

The V and J genes are TRBV30 and TRBJ2-7, with D unresolved. This CDR3 is 12 amino acids long. Germline V gene data show CDR1 as GTSNPN and CDR2 as SVGIG (reference sequence). Between the trimmed V and J ends, which lost 5 bases and 2 bases, there was a span of 10 bases. The CDR3 sequence is CAWWTGAYEQYF. The DNA for the CDR3 is TGTGCCTGGTGGACGGGTGCCTACGAGCAGTACTTC. Drawing the rest from reference TRBV30 and TRBJ2-7, the complete variable domain is SQTIHQWPATLVQPVGSPLSLECTVEGTSNPNLYWYRQAAGRGLQLLFYSVGIGQISSEVPQNLSASRPQDRQFILSSKKLLLSDSGFYLCAWWTGAYEQYFGPGTRLTVT.

As regards this clonotype: This CDR3 fails to terminate in the conserved phenylalanine or tryptophan, so it likely reflects a read error. In DNA, the CDR3 is TGCAGTGCTATTGGACTTGCATACAATGAGCAGTTCCTC. Protein product: CSAIGLAYNEQFL. V usage is TRBV20-1 and J usage is TRBJ2-1; D might be TRBD2 (5 bases). The CDR3 contains 13 residues. Germline CDR1 and CDR2: DFQATT and SNEGSKA (reference sequence). Trimming pared 4 bases from V and 4 bases from J, leaving 11 bases between.

The J gene is TRBJ2-3, the V gene TRBV12-3 or TRBV12-4; D unresolved. Trimming took off 3 bases at V and 3 bases at J, with 10 bases between the two ends. The CDR3 loop spans 14 amino acids. In DNA, the CDR3 is TGTGCCAGCAGTTTTGGTGCGCGTACAGATACGCAGTATTTT. It codes for CASSFGARTDTQYF.

In its sample, this clonotype was seen a few times. This sequence joins TRBV20-1 and TRBJ1-3; no firm D call. The CDR3 consists of 11 residues. Germline loops: CDR1 DFQATT, CDR2 SNEGSKA (reference sequence). Here the CDR3 reads CSASSGNTIYF. DNA of the CDR3: TGCAGCGCATCCTCTGGAAACACCATATATTTT.

The V gene is TRBV24-1, the J gene TRBJ2-1, with 7 bases aligning to TRBD2. V gave up 2 bases and J gave up 5 bases; unmatched junction bases: 5. Germline V gives CDR1 KGHDR, CDR2 SFDVKD. The CDR3 consists of 15 residues. CDR3 DNA sequence: TGTGCCACCAGTGATTGGGGGGGAATCGACAATGAGCAGTTCTTC. This encodes CATSDWGGIDNEQFF.

This rearrangement joins TRBV28 to TRBJ1-1; tentative D call: TRBD1 (5 bases). Germline values: CDR1 MDHEN, CDR2 SYDVKM. The CDR3 is made up of 16 amino acids. With 4 bases removed from V and 4 bases from J, the gap between germline ends came to 19 bases. The CDR3 sequence: CASSSTRDGLCTEAFF. In DNA, the CDR3 is TGTGCCAGCAGTTCTACGCGGGACGGCCTTTGCACTGAAGCTTTCTTT. Combining the CDR3 with reference TRBV28 and TRBJ1-1 gives the whole variable domain DVKVTQSSRYLVKRTGEKVFLECVQDMDHENMFWYRQDPGLGLRLIYFSYDVKMKEKGDIPEGYSVSREKKERFSLILESASTNQTSMYLCASSSTRDGLCTEAFFGQGTRLTVV.

This chain connects TRBV10-1 to TRBJ2-3, with D uncertain. Germline-derived CDR1 and CDR2 are WNHNN and SYGVQD (reference sequence). CDR3 length equals 13 residues. Trimming removed 8 bases from V and 6 bases from J, with 15 bases in between. CDR3 region: CASSGPLSDTQYF. The CDR3 bases are TGCGCCAGCTCCGGACCCCTCTCCGATACGCAGTATTTT.

This clonotype was counted only a few times. The V gene is TRBV7-9, the J gene TRBJ1-2; TRBD1 matches at 7 bases. This CDR3 is 14 amino acids long. V shed 5 bases and J 4 bases; nucleotides not matched to a gene: 7. Germline V lookup: CDR1 SEHNR, CDR2 FQNEAQ (reference sequence). The CDR3 loop reads CASSPPTGIYGYTF. The CDR3 DNA reads TGTGCCAGCAGCCCCCCGACAGGGATCTATGGCTACACCTTC.